This T cell receptor beta chain stems from a study of T-cell reconstitution after alpha-beta-depleted transplantation in children. Study-wide points: Reports say that about two months after transplant, the alpha-beta T cells came out of several hundred graft clones that had expanded.

Points on this clonotype: As yet, its antigen is unknown.

TCRbeta library preparation incorporated unique molecular identifiers. TCRdb used MiXCR to reprocess the PCR reads, holding one entry per CDR3 protein. The sample consists of around 960,000 distinct CDR3 sequences, roughly 29% of them appearing once. CDR1 SGHVS and CDR2 FQNEAQ come from the germline V gene. Deletions cut 1 base from V and 5 bases from J, with 14 bases between. The CDR3 sequence is 15 residues long. J is TRBJ1-1 and V is TRBV7-8, with D perhaps TRBD1 (5 bases). The starting material was PBMCs, mostly from graft donor cells, obtained 360 days after TCRalphabeta/CD19-depleted stem cell transplant. The clonotype comes from a boy under two years old who had a stem cell transplant for SCID, so the T cells may come from the graft donor. The CDR3: CASSLVRGRWTEAFF. The CDR3 DNA sequence: TGTGCCAGCAGCTTAGTAAGGGGTAGGTGGACTGAAGCTTTCTTT.